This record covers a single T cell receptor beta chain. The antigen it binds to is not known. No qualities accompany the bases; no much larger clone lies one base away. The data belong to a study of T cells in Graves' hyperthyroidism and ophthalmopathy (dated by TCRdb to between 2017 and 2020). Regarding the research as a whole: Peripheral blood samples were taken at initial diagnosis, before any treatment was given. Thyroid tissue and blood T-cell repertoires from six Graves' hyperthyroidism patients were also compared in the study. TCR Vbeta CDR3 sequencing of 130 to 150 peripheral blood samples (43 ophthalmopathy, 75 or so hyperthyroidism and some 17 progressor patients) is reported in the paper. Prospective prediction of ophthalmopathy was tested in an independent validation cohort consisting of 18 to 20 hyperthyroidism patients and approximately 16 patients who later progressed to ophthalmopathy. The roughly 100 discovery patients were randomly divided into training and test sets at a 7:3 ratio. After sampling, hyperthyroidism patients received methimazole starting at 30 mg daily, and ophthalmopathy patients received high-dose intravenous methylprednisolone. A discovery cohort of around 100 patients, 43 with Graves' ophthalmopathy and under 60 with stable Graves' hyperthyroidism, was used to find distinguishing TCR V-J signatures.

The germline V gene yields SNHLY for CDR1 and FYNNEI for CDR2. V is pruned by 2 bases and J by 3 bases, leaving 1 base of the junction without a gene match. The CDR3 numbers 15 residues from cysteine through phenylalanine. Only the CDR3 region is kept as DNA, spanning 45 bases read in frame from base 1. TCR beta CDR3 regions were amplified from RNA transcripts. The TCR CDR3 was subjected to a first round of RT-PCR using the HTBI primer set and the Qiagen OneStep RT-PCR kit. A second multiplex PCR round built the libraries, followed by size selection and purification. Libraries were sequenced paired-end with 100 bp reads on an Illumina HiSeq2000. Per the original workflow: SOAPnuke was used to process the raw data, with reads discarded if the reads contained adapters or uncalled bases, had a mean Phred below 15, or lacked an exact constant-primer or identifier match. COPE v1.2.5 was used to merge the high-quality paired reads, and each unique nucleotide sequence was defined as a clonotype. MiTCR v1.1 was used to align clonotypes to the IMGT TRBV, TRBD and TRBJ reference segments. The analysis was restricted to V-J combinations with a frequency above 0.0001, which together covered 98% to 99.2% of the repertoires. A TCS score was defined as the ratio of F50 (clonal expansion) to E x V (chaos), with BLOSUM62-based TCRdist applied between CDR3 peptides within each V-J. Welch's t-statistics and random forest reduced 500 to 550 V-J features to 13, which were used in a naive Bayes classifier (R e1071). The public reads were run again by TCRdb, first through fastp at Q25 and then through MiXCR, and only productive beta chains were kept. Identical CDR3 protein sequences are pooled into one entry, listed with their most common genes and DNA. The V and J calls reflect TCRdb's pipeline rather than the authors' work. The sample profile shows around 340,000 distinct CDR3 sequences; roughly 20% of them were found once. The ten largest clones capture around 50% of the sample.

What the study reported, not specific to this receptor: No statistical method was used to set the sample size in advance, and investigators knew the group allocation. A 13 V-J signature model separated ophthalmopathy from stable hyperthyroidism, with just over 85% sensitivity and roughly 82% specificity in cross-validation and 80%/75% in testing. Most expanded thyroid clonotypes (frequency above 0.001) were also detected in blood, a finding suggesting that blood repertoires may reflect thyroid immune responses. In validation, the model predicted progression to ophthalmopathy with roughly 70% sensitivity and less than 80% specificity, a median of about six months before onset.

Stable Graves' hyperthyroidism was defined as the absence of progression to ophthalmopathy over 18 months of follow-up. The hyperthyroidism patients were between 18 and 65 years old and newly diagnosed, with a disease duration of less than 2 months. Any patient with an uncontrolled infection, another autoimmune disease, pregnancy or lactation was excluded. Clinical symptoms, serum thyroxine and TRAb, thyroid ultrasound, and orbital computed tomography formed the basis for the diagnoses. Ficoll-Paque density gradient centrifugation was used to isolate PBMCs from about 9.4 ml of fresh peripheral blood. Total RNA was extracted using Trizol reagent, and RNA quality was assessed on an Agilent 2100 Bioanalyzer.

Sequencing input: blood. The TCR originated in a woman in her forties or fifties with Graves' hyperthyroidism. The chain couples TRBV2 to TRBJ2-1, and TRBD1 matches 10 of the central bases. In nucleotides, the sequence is TGTGCCAGCAGTGAACGGGACAGGGGCTACAATGAGCAGTTCTTC. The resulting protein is CASSERDRGYNEQFF.